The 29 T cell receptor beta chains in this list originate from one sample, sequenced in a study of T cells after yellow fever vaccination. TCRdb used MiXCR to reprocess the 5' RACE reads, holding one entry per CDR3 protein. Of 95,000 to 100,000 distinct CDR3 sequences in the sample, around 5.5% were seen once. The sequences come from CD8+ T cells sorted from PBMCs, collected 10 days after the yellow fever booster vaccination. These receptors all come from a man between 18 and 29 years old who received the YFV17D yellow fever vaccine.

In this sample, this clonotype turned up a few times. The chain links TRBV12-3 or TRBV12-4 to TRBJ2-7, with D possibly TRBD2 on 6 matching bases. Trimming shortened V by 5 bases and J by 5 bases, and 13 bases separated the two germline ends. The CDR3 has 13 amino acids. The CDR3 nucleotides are TGTGCCAGCAGTCCCAATCTAGCGAACGAGCAGTACGTC. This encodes CASSPNLANEQYV.

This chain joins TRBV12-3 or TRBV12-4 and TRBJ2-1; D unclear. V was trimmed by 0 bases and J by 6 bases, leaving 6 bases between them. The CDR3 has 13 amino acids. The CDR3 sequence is CASSLAPVNEQFF. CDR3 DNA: TGTGCCAGCAGTTTAGCTCCGGTCAATGAGCAGTTCTTC.

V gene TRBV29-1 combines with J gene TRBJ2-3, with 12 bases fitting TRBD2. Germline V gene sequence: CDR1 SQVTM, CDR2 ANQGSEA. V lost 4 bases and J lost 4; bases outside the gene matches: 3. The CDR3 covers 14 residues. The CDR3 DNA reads TGCAGCGTTGTACTAGCGGGGGGCGCAGATACGCAGTATTTT. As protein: CSVVLAGGADTQYF.

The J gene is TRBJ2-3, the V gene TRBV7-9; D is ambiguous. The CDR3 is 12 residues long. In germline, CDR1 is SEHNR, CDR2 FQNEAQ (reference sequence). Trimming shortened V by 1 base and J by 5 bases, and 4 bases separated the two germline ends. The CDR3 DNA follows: TGTGCCAGCAGCTTAGAGGGAGATACGCAGTATTTT. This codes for CASSLEGDTQYF.

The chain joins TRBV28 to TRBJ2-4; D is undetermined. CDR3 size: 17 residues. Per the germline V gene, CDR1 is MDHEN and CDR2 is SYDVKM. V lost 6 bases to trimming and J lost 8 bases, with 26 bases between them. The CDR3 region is CASSLITRSGYSDIQYF. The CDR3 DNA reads TGTGCCAGCAGCCTGATAACGCGTTCTGGGTATTCGGACATTCAGTACTTC.

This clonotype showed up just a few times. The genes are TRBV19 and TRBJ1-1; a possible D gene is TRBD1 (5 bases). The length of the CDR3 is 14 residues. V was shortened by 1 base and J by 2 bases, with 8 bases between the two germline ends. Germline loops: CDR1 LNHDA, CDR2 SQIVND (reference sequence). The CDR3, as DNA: TGTGCCAGTAGTATAGGGCAGGGAAACACTGAAGCTTTCTTT. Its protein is CASSIGQGNTEAFF.

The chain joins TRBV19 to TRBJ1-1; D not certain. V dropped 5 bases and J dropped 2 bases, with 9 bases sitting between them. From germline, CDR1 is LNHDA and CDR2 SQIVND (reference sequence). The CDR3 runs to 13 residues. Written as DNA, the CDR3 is TGTGCCAGTAGTCGTGGGTATAACACTGAAGCTTTCTTT. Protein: CASSRGYNTEAFF. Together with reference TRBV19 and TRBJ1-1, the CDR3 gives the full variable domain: DGGITQSPKYLFRKEGQNVTLSCEQNLNHDAMYWYRQDPGQGLRLIYYSQIVNDFQKGDIAEGYSVSREKKESFPLTVTSAQKNPTAFYLCASSRGYNTEAFFGQGTRLTVV.

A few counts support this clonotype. CDR3 in amino acids: CASSLVPTFTDTQYF. CDR3 nucleotide sequence: TGTGCCAGCAGCTTAGTTCCCACCTTCACAGATACGCAGTATTTT. The chain couples TRBV7-2 to TRBJ2-3, with unresolved D. This CDR3 has 15 residues. Germline V gene lookup returns CDR1 SGHTA and CDR2 FQGNSA. V was trimmed by 1 base and J by 2 bases, leaving 10 bases between them.

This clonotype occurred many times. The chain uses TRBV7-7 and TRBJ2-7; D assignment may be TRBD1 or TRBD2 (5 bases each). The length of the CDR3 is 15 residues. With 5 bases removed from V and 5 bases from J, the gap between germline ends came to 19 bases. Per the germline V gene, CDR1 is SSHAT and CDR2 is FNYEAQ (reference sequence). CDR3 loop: CASSPFAGTQNEQYF. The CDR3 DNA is TGTGCCAGCAGCCCTTTCGCCGGGACCCAAAACGAGCAGTACTTC.

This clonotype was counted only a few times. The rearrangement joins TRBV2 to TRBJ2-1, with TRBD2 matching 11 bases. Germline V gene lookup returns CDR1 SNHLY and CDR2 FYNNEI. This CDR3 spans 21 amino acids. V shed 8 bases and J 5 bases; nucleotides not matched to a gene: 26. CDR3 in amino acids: CASPTTGAPSGGSRGNNEQFF. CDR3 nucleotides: TGTGCCAGCCCTACGACAGGGGCGCCTAGCGGGGGGTCCCGCGGCAACAATGAGCAGTTCTTC.

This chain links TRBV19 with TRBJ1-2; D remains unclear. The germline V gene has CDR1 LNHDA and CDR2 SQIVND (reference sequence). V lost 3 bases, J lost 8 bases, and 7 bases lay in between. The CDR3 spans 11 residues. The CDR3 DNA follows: TGTGCCAGTAGTATGGGATGGGGCTACACCTTC. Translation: CASSMGWGYTF. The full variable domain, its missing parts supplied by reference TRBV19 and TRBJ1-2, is DGGITQSPKYLFRKEGQNVTLSCEQNLNHDAMYWYRQDPGQGLRLIYYSQIVNDFQKGDIAEGYSVSREKKESFPLTVTSAQKNPTAFYLCASSMGWGYTFGSGTRLTVV.

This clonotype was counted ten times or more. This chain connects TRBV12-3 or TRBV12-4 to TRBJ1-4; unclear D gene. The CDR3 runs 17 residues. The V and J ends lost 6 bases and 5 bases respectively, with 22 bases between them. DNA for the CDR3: TGTGCCAGCAGCCCATCCCGCGATGAGGGAGGGAATGAAAAACTGTTTTTT. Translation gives CASSPSRDEGGNEKLFF.

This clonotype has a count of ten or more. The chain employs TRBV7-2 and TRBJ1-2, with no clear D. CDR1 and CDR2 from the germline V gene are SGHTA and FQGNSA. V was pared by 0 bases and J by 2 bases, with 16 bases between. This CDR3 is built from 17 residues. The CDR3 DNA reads TGTGCCAGCAGCTTAGCGGCCGGAAAGCACTCAAACTATGGCTACACCTTC. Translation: CASSLAAGKHSNYGYTF.

In DNA form, the CDR3 reads TGTGCCAGCAGTTTCTTAAGGGGTAGCGACGAGCAGTACTTC. This encodes CASSFLRGSDEQYF. V and J are TRBV27 and TRBJ2-7; D possibly matches TRBD1 or TRBD2 (5 bases each). Germline CDR1 is MNHEY and CDR2 is SMNVEV (reference sequence). The V and J ends lost 3 bases and 5 bases respectively, with 14 bases between them. CDR3 size: 14 residues.

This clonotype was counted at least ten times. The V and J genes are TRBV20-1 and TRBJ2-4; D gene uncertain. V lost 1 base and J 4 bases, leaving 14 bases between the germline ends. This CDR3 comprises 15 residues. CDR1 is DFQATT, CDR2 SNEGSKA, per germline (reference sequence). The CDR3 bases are TGCAGTGCTAGAGTATTACGGACGGCAAAAAACATTCAGTACTTC. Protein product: CSARVLRTAKNIQYF.

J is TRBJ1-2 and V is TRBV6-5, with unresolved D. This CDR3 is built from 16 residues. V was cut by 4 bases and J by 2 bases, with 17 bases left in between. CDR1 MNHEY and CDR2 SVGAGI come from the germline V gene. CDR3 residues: CASSSLPGLINYGYTF. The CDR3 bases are TGTGCCAGCAGTTCCCTCCCCGGACTGATAAACTATGGCTACACCTTC.

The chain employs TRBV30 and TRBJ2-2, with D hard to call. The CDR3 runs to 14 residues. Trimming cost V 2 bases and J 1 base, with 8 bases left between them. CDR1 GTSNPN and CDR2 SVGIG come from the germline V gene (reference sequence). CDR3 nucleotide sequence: TGTGCCTGGAGTCCCCCACGGAACACCGGGGAGCTGTTTTTT. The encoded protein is CAWSPPRNTGELFF.

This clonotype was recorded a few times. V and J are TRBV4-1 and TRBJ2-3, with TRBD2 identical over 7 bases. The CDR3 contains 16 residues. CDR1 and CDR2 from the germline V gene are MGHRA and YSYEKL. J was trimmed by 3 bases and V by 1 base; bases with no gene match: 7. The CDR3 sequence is CASSQVGGGPTDTQYF. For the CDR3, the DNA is TGCGCCAGCAGCCAAGTTGGCGGGGGACCGACAGATACGCAGTATTTT.

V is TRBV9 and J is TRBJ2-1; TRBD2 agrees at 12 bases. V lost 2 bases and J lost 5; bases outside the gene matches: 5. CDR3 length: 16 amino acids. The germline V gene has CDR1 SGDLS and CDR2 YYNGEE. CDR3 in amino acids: CASSVSRLAGDNEQFF. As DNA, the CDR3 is TGTGCCAGCAGCGTGTCTCGACTAGCGGGGGACAATGAGCAGTTCTTC.

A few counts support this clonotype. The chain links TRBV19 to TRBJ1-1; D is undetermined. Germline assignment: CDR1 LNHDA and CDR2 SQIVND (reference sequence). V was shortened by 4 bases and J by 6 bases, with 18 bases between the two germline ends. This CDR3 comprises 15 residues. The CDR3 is CASSTHGARKAEAFF. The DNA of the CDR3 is TGTGCCAGTAGTACGCACGGAGCTCGAAAGGCTGAAGCTTTCTTT.

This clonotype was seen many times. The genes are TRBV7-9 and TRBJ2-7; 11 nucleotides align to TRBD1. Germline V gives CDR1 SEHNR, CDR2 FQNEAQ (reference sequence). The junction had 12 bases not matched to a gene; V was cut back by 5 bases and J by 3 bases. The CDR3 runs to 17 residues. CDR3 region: CASSIGTGGDLHYEQYF. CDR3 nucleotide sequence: TGTGCCAGCAGCATTGGGACAGGGGGGGACCTCCACTACGAGCAGTACTTC.

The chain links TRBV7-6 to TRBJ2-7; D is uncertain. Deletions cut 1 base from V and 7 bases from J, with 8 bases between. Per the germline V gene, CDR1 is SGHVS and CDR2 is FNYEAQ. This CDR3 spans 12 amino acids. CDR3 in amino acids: CASSLVGSEQYF. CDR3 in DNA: TGTGCCAGCAGCTTAGTAGGCAGTGAGCAGTACTTC. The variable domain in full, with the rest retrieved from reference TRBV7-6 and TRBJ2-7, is GAGVSQSPRYKVTKRGQDVALRCDPISGHVSLYWYRQALGQGPEFLTYFNYEAQQDKSGLPNDRFSAERPEGSISTLTIQRTEQRDSAMYRCASSLVGSEQYFGPGTRLTVT.

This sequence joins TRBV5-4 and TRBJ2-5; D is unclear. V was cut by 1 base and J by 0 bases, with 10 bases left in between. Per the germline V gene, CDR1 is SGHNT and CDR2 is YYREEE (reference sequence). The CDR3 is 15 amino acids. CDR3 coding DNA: TGTGCCAGCAGCTTGACCACAGCGTACCAAGAGACCCAGTACTTC. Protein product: CASSLTTAYQETQYF.

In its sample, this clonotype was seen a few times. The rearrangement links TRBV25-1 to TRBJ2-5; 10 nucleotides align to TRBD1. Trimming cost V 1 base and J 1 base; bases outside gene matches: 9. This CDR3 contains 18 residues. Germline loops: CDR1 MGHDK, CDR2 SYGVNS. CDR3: CASSEFGQGEVAQETQYF. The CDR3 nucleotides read TGTGCCAGCAGTGAATTCGGACAGGGGGAGGTGGCCCAAGAGACCCAGTACTTC.

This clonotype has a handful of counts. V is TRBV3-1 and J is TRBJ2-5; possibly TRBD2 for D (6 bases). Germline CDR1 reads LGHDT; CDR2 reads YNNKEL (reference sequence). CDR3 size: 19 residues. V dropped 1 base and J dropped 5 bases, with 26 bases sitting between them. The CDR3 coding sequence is TGTGCCAGCAGCCAAGTTCGGGGGAATAGTGGGATCTTTATTGAGACCCAGTACTTC. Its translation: CASSQVRGNSGIFIETQYF.

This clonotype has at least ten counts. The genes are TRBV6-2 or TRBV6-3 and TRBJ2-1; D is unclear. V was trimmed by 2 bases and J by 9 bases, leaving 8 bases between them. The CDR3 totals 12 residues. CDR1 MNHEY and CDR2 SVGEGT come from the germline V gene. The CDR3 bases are TGTGCCAGCAGTTACGGAAAGACTGAGCAGTTCTTC. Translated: CASSYGKTEQFF.

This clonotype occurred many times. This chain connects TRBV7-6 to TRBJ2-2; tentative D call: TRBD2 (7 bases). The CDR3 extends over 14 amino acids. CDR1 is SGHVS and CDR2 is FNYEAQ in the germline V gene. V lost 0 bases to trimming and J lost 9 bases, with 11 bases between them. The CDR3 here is CASSLAGGPRELFF. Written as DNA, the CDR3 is TGTGCCAGCAGCTTAGCGGGGGGGCCTCGGGAGCTGTTTTTT.

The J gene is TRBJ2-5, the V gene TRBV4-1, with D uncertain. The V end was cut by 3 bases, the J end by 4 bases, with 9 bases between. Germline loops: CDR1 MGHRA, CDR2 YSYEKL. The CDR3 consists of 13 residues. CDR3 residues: CASSQIGVETQYF. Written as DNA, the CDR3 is TGCGCCAGCAGCCAGATAGGAGTAGAGACCCAGTACTTC.

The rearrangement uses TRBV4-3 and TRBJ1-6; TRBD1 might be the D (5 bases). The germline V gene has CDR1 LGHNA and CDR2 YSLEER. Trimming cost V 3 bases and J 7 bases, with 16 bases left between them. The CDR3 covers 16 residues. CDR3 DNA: TGCGCCAGCAGCCAGAACATGAGGGGCGGCAATTCACCCCTCCACTTT. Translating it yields CASSQNMRGGNSPLHF.